This T cell receptor beta chain was found in a study of shared clonotypes between healthy human individuals. V shed 2 bases and J 1 base; nucleotides not matched to a gene: 7. CDR1 SGHAT and CDR2 FQNNGV come from the germline V gene. CDR3 length equals 17 residues. An approximately 220 ng quantity of DNA, tens of thousands of T cell genomes, went into the sorted-subset replicate PCRs. Sequenced by immunoSEQ multiplex PCR; TCRdb stores in-frame clones only, minus some. The sample lists roughly 2.4 million clones, approximately 94% occurring once. CD4+ cells were split into CD45RA+ naive and CD45RA-negative memory subsets.

Sample: naive CD4+ T cells sorted from blood. Sample subset: CD45RA+ positively selected. The clonotype was recovered from a man in his late teens or twenties in good health. The chain has TRBV11-2 and TRBJ2-2; 7 positions match TRBD2. The CDR3 DNA reads as TGTGCCAGCAGCTTAATTCTCCCGGGGGGGAACACCGGGGAGCTGTTTTTT. Its protein is CASSLILPGGNTGELFF.